These T cell receptor beta chains were read from a single sample in a study of blood T cell repertoires in COVID-19. Data came from immunoSEQ multiplex PCR; TCRdb stores just in-frame clones and leaves some out. Among 200,000 to 300,000 clones listed, 70% to 90% were seen once. The specimen sequenced was peripheral blood. The receptors shown here come from a woman in her fifties or sixties with acute or convalescent COVID-19. Each CDR3 is given with its conserved first and last residue. D genes are given only for firm matches. Clone size is not always given. Where it is, it says once, few, many or a class for expanded clones.

NA,TRBD1,TRBV5-1,TRBJ1-4,CASRPLTGNNEKLFF,TGCGCCAGCAGGCCACTGACAGGGAATAATGAAAAACTGTTTTTT
NA,TRBD2,TRBV28,TRBJ2-1,CASSPGGAGGLYNEQFF,TGTGCCAGCAGTCCCGGGGGAGCGGGAGGACTCTACAATGAGCAGTTCTTC
NA,NA,TRBV5-5,TRBJ2-1,CASSPSLSGSKGEQFF,TGTGCCAGCAGCCCCTCCCTTAGCGGTTCGAAGGGTGAGCAGTTCTTC
NA,NA,TRBV7-9,TRBJ2-4,CASSPMGLTNIQYF,TGTGCCAGCAGCCCGATGGGGCTGACAAACATTCAGTACTTC
NA,TRBD2,TRBV5-1,TRBJ2-3,CASSLDSGRPGDTQYF,TGCGCCAGCAGCCTGGACTCCGGGAGGCCCGGCGATACGCAGTATTTT
once,TRBD2,TRBV4-1,TRBJ2-3,CASSPWTGAGGPVTQYF,TGCGCCAGCAGCCCCTGGACGGGGGCGGGAGGGCCGGTTACGCAGTATTTT
NA,NA,TRBV7-3,TRBJ2-1,CASSRADKRDKFF,TGTGCCAGCAGCCGCGCGGACAAGCGGGACAAGTTCTTC
NA,NA,TRBV7-9,TRBJ2-4,CASSLAGVAKNIQYF,TGTGCCAGCAGCTTAGCAGGGGTAGCCAAAAACATTCAGTACTTC
NA,TRBD1,TRBV24-1,TRBJ2-7,CATSDRDRGDEQYF,TGTGCCACCAGTGACAGGGACAGGGGGGACGAGCAGTACTTC
NA,NA,TRBV3-1/TRBV3-2,TRBJ1-1,CASSQIQGIAFF,TGTGCCAGCAGCCAAATCCAGGGGATAGCTTTCTTT
NA,TRBD2,TRBV4-1,TRBJ2-1,CASAKAGTRTYNEQFF,TGCGCCAGCGCCAAGGCCGGGACTAGAACCTACAATGAGCAGTTCTTC
once,NA,TRBV28,TRBJ2-7,CASSLSGYEQYF,TGTGCCAGCAGCCTTAGCGGCTACGAGCAGTACTTC
NA,TRBD2,TRBV6-5,TRBJ2-1,CASSYSAGGLDEQFF,TGTGCCAGCAGTTACTCAGCGGGAGGGTTAGATGAGCAGTTCTTC
NA,NA,TRBV7-2,TRBJ1-1,CASSLGVPNPEAFF,TGTGCCAGCAGCTTAGGAGTACCCAACCCTGAAGCTTTCTTT
NA,TRBD1,TRBV28,TRBJ2-2,CASTRTGAPYTGELFF,TGTGCCAGCACCCGTACAGGGGCCCCCTACACCGGGGAGCTGTTTTTT
NA,NA,TRBV3-1/TRBV3-2,TRBJ1-5,CASSQDPWQNQPQHF,TGTGCCAGCAGCCAAGATCCCTGGCAAAATCAGCCCCAGCATTTT
NA,TRBD2,TRBV27,TRBJ2-7,CASSSGLAGPYEQYF,TGTGCCAGCAGTTCCGGACTAGCGGGACCCTACGAGCAGTACTTC
NA,TRBD1,TRBV15,TRBJ1-1,CATSPPRGSEAFF,TGTGCCACCAGCCCCCCCAGGGGGAGCGAAGCTTTCTTT
NA,NA,TRBV19,TRBJ2-3,CASSIGDTQYF,TGTGCCAGTAGTATCGGGGATACGCAGTATTTT
once,NA,TRBV24-1,TRBJ1-2,CATSGVTLGYGYTF,TGTGCCACCAGTGGGGTGACATTGGGCTATGGCTACACCTTC
NA,NA,TRBV5-6,TRBJ2-7,CASSRQDYEQYF,TGTGCCAGCAGCCGACAGGACTACGAGCAGTACTTC
NA,TRBD1,TRBV18,TRBJ1-2,CASSPRRDRNYGYTF,TGTGCCAGCTCACCACGTCGGGACAGAAACTATGGCTACACCTTC